This TCR beta chain was captured by sequencing in a study of blood T cells in healthy people across ages. Study background: About one barcoded TCR beta cDNA was captured per two T cells. Findings and limits, study-wide: Researchers deemed the diversity estimates from one million T cells underestimates.

Trimming at V came to 4 bases and at J to 4 bases, leaving 10 bases not matched to a gene. Germline CDR1 and CDR2: MNHEY and SMNVEV (reference sequence). The CDR3 totals 15 residues. About this clonotype: As yet, its antigen is unknown.

Whenever a sample was processed, at least 6 million PBMCs were isolated. The second PCR ran about 6 to 11 cycles with a sample-barcoded 5' primer and J-beta primers. One entry per CDR3 protein, called by TCRdb with MiXCR from the 5' RACE reads. The table shows some 900,000 distinct CDR3 sequences, with about 48% occurring only once. The sequence came from a man younger than 40 in good health. Material for sequencing was blood. The chain combines TRBV27 with TRBJ2-7, with 7 bases matching TRBD2. The CDR3 DNA reads as TGTGCCAGCAGTTCTAACCCGGGACTAATGTACGAGCAGTACTTC. Translation: CASSSNPGLMYEQYF.